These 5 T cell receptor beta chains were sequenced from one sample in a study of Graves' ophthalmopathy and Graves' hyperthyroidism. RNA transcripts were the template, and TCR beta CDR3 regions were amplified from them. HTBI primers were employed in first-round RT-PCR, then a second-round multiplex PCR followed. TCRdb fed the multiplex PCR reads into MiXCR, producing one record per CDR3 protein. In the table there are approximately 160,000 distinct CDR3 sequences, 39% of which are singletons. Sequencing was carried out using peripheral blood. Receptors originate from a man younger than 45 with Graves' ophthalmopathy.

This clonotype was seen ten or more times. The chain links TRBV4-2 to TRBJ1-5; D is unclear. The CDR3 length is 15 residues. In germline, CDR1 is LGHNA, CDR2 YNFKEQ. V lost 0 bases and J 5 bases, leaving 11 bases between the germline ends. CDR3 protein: CASSQDGGGHQPQHF. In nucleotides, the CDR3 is TGTGCCAGCAGCCAAGATGGTGGAGGGCATCAGCCCCAGCATTTT.

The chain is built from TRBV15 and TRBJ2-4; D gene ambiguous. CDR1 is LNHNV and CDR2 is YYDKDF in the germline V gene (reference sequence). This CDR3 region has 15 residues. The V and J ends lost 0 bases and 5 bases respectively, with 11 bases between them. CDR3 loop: CATSRDRSLENIQYF. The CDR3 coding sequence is TGTGCCACCAGCAGAGATCGGTCCCTGGAAAACATTCAGTACTTC.

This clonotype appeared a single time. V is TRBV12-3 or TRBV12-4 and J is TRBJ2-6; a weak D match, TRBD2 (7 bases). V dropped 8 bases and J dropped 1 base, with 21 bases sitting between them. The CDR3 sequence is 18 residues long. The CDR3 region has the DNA TGTGCCAGCCGGGGGGCCCGTCGGGGGGTGTCTGGGGCCAACGTCCTGACTTTC. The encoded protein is CASRGARRGVSGANVLTF.

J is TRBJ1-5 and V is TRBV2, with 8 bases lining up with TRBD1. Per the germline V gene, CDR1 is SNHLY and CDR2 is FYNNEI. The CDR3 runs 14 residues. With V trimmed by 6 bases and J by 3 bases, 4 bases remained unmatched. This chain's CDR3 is CASRGQAHNQPQHF. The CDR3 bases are TGTGCCAGCAGGGGACAGGCTCACAATCAGCCCCAGCATTTT.

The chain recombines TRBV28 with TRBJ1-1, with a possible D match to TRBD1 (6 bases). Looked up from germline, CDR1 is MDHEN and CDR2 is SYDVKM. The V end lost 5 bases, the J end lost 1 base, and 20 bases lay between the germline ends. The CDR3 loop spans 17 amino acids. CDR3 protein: CASSRSGTPGRNTEAFF. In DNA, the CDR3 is TGTGCCAGCAGTCGATCCGGGACACCGGGGAGGAACACTGAAGCTTTCTTT.